The 21 T cell receptor beta chains listed next were all sequenced from one sample in a study of T cell responses to AZD1222 COVID-19 vaccine. Generated by immunoSEQ multiplex PCR, the TCRdb table keeps only in-frame clones and is missing some. The table includes tens of thousands of clones, approximately 88% detected once. Sample: peripheral blood, taken on day 0 of AZD1222 vaccination. The receptors here all came from an adult in good health.

The rearrangement links TRBV6-1 to TRBJ2-7, with D hard to call. Germline CDR1 is MNHNS and CDR2 is SASEGT. Deletions cut 3 bases from V and 9 bases from J, with 12 bases between. The CDR3 runs 12 residues. The CDR3 coding sequence is TGTGCCAGCAGTGATAACGCAAGGGTGCAGTACTTC. This encodes CASSDNARVQYF.

The V gene is TRBV12-1, the J gene TRBJ2-7; the tabulated D call, TRBD2, remains unverified against the DNA. TRBV12-1 corresponds to a pseudogene. CDR3 size: 15 residues. CDR3 amino acids: CASSFVSPGEDEQYF. Written as DNA, the CDR3 is TGTGCCAGCAGCTTTGTTTCGCCCGGCGAGGACGAGCAGTACTTC.

This sequence joins TRBV19 and TRBJ2-7; no reliable D call. Germline-derived CDR1 and CDR2 are LNHDA and SQIVND (reference sequence). The CDR3 runs 11 residues. Between the trimmed V and J ends, which lost 5 bases and 4 bases, there was a span of 6 bases. As DNA, the CDR3 is TGTGCCAGTAGTTTCGGATACGAGCAGTACTTC. It codes for CASSFGYEQYF.

This clone was seen more than once but under ten times. The CDR3 coding sequence is TGTGCCAGCAGCCAAGATCATATGAACACTGAAGCTTTCTTT. It is translated as CASSQDHMNTEAFF. The chain couples TRBV4-2 to TRBJ1-1; the D is unclear. Trimming took off 0 bases at V and 0 bases at J, with 5 bases between the two ends. The CDR3 is made up of 14 amino acids. Germline V gene sequence: CDR1 LGHNA, CDR2 YNFKEQ.

Points on this clone: The sample contains more than one DNA sequence encoding this CDR3. This rearrangement joins TRBV24-1 to TRBJ1-5, with no clear D. The CDR3 runs to 13 residues. The V end was cut by 10 bases, the J end by 1 base, with 10 bases between. Germline assignment: CDR1 KGHDR and CDR2 SFDVKD. The CDR3 DNA reads as TGTGCCACTTCAAGAGGGAGCAATCAGCCCCAGCATTTT. Residues: CATSRGSNQPQHF.

The chain couples TRBV19 to TRBJ1-2; D perhaps matches TRBD1 (5 bases). The CDR3 totals 13 residues. The V and J ends lost 3 bases and 8 bases respectively, with 13 bases between them. The germline CDR1 and CDR2 sequences are LNHDA and SQIVND (reference sequence). CDR3 loop: CASSIGTGSGYTF. Written as DNA, the CDR3 is TGTGCCAGTAGTATTGGGACGGGGAGCGGCTACACCTTC.

V and J are TRBV4-3 and TRBJ2-2, with D uncertain. Deletions cut 0 bases from V and 1 base from J, with 9 bases between. The germline gives CDR1 LGHNA, CDR2 YSLEER. The CDR3 is 16 amino acids. For the CDR3, the DNA is TGCGCCAGCAGCCAAGACCCCCCACAGAACACCGGGGAGCTGTTTTTT. It yields the protein CASSQDPPQNTGELFF.

The chain uses TRBV28 and TRBJ1-6; D gene unclear. This CDR3 has 14 amino acids. The germline V and J ends were trimmed by 6 bases and 9 bases, with 15 bases remaining between them. Germline V gene lookup returns CDR1 MDHEN and CDR2 SYDVKM. In nucleotides, the CDR3 is TGTGCCAGCAGCCGGCGGGGTTTAGGTTCACCCCTCCACTTT. Its protein is CASSRRGLGSPLHF.

The rearrangement joins TRBV7-8 to TRBJ1-6; D may be TRBD1 (5 bases). The germline V gene encodes CDR1 SGHVS and CDR2 FQNEAQ. This CDR3 spans 18 amino acids. With 2 bases removed from V and 0 bases from J, the gap between germline ends came to 14 bases. For the CDR3, the DNA is TGTGCCAGCAGCTTACGGGACGGACTAAGCTCCTATAATTCACCCCTCCACTTT. This codes for CASSLRDGLSSYNSPLHF.

The chain links TRBV16 to TRBJ1-2; TRBD1 matches at 7 bases. Germline V lookup: CDR1 KGHSY, CDR2 FQNENV. The CDR3 contains 15 residues. V lost 2 bases to trimming and J lost 7 bases; unmatched junction nucleotides: 10. The CDR3 DNA sequence: TGTGCCAGCAGCCAAAATACAGGGGTACGCCGTGGCTACACCTTC. This translates into CASSQNTGVRRGYTF.

This clone was seen more than once but under ten times. The rearrangement joins TRBV28 to TRBJ1-4; 7 bases line up with TRBD1. Looked up from germline, CDR1 is MDHEN and CDR2 is SYDVKM. The V and J ends lost 6 bases and 8 bases, in that order; junction bases with no gene match: 9. CDR3 length: 14 amino acids. CDR3 bases: TGTGCCAGCAGAATCAGGGGGTATACCGAAAAACTGTTTTTT. Residues: CASRIRGYTEKLFF. Full variable domain (rest looked up from reference TRBV28 and TRBJ1-4): DVKVTQSSRYLVKRTGEKVFLECVQDMDHENMFWYRQDPGLGLRLIYFSYDVKMKEKGDIPEGYSVSREKKERFSLILESASTNQTSMYLCASRIRGYTEKLFFGSGTQLSVL.

The rearrangement links TRBV28 to TRBJ2-1; a possible D gene is TRBD2 (6 bases). Trimming took off 7 bases at V and 11 bases at J, with 21 bases between the two ends. Germline values: CDR1 MDHEN, CDR2 SYDVKM. The CDR3 contains 14 residues. CDR3 loop: CASTRGGELGKQFF. In DNA form, the CDR3 reads TGTGCCAGCACCCGGGGCGGGGAGCTGGGGAAGCAGTTCTTC.

The chain carries TRBV28 and TRBJ2-7; D possibly corresponds to TRBD1 (5 bases). The CDR3 is 14 amino acids. Germline CDR1 is MDHEN and CDR2 is SYDVKM. V lost 4 bases and J lost 2, with 12 bases in between. The CDR3 loop is CASSSPQGTYEQYF. CDR3 bases: TGTGCCAGCAGTTCCCCCCAGGGCACCTACGAGCAGTACTTC.

The genes are TRBV9 and TRBJ1-4; TRBD1 is a possible D gene (5 bases). The CDR3 is made up of 15 amino acids. The germline CDR1 and CDR2 sequences are SGDLS and YYNGEE. The germline V and J ends were trimmed by 3 bases and 5 bases, with 14 bases remaining between them. As DNA, the CDR3 is TGTGCCAGCAGCGCTTCCGGGACGGACAATGAAAAACTGTTTTTT. Its translation is CASSASGTDNEKLFF.

The V gene is TRBV5-6, the J gene TRBJ1-1; D is ambiguous. Trimming shortened V by 2 bases and J by 5 bases, and 13 bases separated the two germline ends. Germline CDR1 is SGHDT and CDR2 is YYEEEE. The CDR3 consists of 14 residues. In nucleotides, the CDR3 is TGTGCCAGCAGCTTTTTGGGCGCCGGGACTGAAGCTTTCTTT. Translating it yields CASSFLGAGTEAFF.

Written as DNA, the CDR3 is TGTGCAACGTCCAGGGCCTCCTACGAGCAGTACTTC. Its protein is CATSRASYEQYF. The chain uses TRBV2 and TRBJ2-7; perhaps TRBD1 as D (5 bases). Per germline, CDR1 SNHLY and CDR2 FYNNEI. The CDR3 covers 12 residues. Drawing the rest from reference TRBV2 and TRBJ2-7, the complete variable domain is EPEVTQTPSHQVTQMGQEVILRCVPISNHLYFYWYRQILGQKVEFLVSFYNNEISEKSEIFDDQFSVERPDGSNFTLKIRSTKLEDSAMYFCATSRASYEQYFGPGTRLTVT.

CDR3 sequence: CASSQDRDSEQFF. CDR3 in DNA: TGTGCCAGCAGCCAAGACAGGGATAGTGAGCAGTTCTTC. This chain links TRBV7-3 with TRBJ2-1, with 7 bases that match TRBD1. The V gene end was trimmed by 5 bases and the J gene end by 9 bases; junction bases not matched to a gene: 7. Per germline, CDR1 SGHTA and CDR2 FQGTGA. This CDR3 region has 13 residues.

The genes are TRBV5-8 and TRBJ2-7; TRBD1 aligns across 10 bases. Germline values: CDR1 SGHTS, CDR2 YDEGEE. The V gene end was trimmed by 4 bases and the J gene end by 5 bases; junction bases not matched to a gene: 12. This CDR3 is 16 amino acids long. The CDR3 loop reads CASSAAPGQGTHEQYF. The CDR3 DNA reads TGTGCCAGCAGCGCGGCCCCGGGACAGGGGACCCACGAGCAGTACTTC.

The gene calls are TRBV7-2 and TRBJ2-5; D could derive from TRBD1 or TRBD2 (5 bases each). Trimming took 3 bases from V and 2 from J, leaving 19 bases between them. The CDR3 length is 17 residues. Germline V gene sequence: CDR1 SGHTA, CDR2 FQGNSA. CDR3 sequence reads: CASSLMGVGEGQETQYF. CDR3 nucleotides: TGTGCCAGCAGCTTGATGGGGGTCGGGGAAGGGCAAGAGACCCAGTACTTC.

This CDR3 reads CASRDLAGGAYEQYF. The CDR3 nucleotides read TGTGCCAGCAGGGACCTAGCGGGAGGGGCCTACGAGCAGTACTTC. The chain is built from TRBV27 and TRBJ2-7, with TRBD2 identical over 12 bases. V was clipped by 6 bases and J by 2 bases; unmatched bases: 5. Germline V lookup: CDR1 MNHEY, CDR2 SMNVEV (reference sequence). The CDR3 has 15 amino acids.

V usage is TRBV5-4 and J usage is TRBJ2-1, with 8 bases aligning to TRBD2. The ends lost 0 bases at V and 5 bases at J; junction bases unmatched: 7. The CDR3 consists of 16 residues. Germline lookup yields CDR1 SGHNT and CDR2 YYREEE (reference sequence). The CDR3 DNA is TGTGCCAGCAGCTTGGGTGGACTAGCTGGAGACAATGAGCAGTTCTTC. This translates into CASSLGGLAGDNEQFF.